The 25 T cell receptor beta chains below were found in one sample sequenced in a study of blood T cell repertoires in COVID-19. The data were produced by immunoSEQ multiplex PCR, yet TCRdb's version contains in-frame clones alone and is incomplete. The table shows roughly 130,000 clones, with around nine tenths occurring only once. What was sequenced was peripheral blood. The origin of the receptors is a man aged 55 to 70 with COVID-19, enrolled during active disease.

The chain is built from TRBV28 and TRBJ1-6; tentative D call: TRBD1 (5 bases). Germline loops: CDR1 MDHEN, CDR2 SYDVKM. The CDR3 contains 16 residues. Trimming took 2 bases from V and 9 from J, leaving 17 bases between them. The CDR3 DNA follows: TGTGCCAGCAGTTTAATCAAGGGGATGGTGGGTTCACCCCTCCACTTT. It is translated as CASSLIKGMVGSPLHF. Combining the CDR3 with reference TRBV28 and TRBJ1-6 gives the whole variable domain DVKVTQSSRYLVKRTGEKVFLECVQDMDHENMFWYRQDPGLGLRLIYFSYDVKMKEKGDIPEGYSVSREKKERFSLILESASTNQTSMYLCASSLIKGMVGSPLHFGNGTRLTVT.

The rearrangement links TRBV29-1 to TRBJ2-1; D may be TRBD1 (5 bases). CDR1 is SQVTM and CDR2 is ANQGSEA in the germline V gene. The CDR3 extends over 14 amino acids. Trimming took 5 bases from V and 5 from J, leaving 16 bases between them. The CDR3 spells CSVMMTDTNNEQFF. In DNA, the CDR3 is TGCAGCGTTATGATGACAGATACGAACAATGAGCAGTTCTTC.

The chain uses TRBV21-1 and TRBJ1-2; whether TRBD1, the table's D call, matches the DNA was not checked. TRBV21-1 is deemed a pseudogene. The CDR3 is 15 residues long. CDR3 sequence (DNA): TGTGCCAGCAGCAAGGACAGGTTTGCTAACTATGGCTACACCTTC. Protein sequence: CASSKDRFANYGYTF.

The V call is TRBV6-5, the J call TRBJ2-2; weak D call: TRBD1 (6 bases). V dropped 6 bases and J dropped 5 bases, with 10 bases sitting between them. CDR1 MNHEY and CDR2 SVGAGI come from the germline V gene. The CDR3 has 13 amino acids. The CDR3 nucleotides are TGTGCCAGCAGAAGCACAGGGACCGGGGAGCTGTTTTTT. The encoded protein is CASRSTGTGELFF.

This clone was seen once. The chain has TRBV19 and TRBJ2-7; the match to TRBD2 covers 10 bases. CDR1 and CDR2 (germline): LNHDA, SQIVND (reference sequence). Unmatched junction bases numbered 3, after V lost 1 base and J lost 3 bases. This CDR3 has 15 residues. The CDR3 DNA reads as TGTGCCAGTAGTATAGGAGCGGGAGGGCGCTACGAGCAGTACTTC. Encoded protein: CASSIGAGGRYEQYF.

The chain has TRBV5-1 and TRBJ1-2; 7 positions match TRBD1. CDR3 size: 14 residues. J gave up 3 bases and V 1 base, and 3 bases lay outside the gene matches. Germline V CDR1 and CDR2: SGHRS, YFSETQ. CDR3 residues: CASSLRGRHYGYTF. The CDR3 DNA follows: TGCGCCAGCAGCTTGAGGGGGCGCCACTATGGCTACACCTTC.

The table lists this clone with a few counts. This sequence joins TRBV10-1 and TRBJ1-1, with TRBD1 matching over 9 bases. CDR3 length equals 16 residues. V lost 4 bases and J lost 10; bases outside the gene matches: 16. The germline V gene encodes CDR1 WNHNN and CDR2 SYGVQD (reference sequence). The CDR3 nucleotides are TGCGCCAGCAGTGGGACAGGGGCACCGTCCGGGCCGGGAGCTTTCTTT. Protein product: CASSGTGAPSGPGAFF.

This chain connects TRBV24-1 to TRBJ1-1; no clear D gene. V was clipped by 9 bases and J by 4 bases, with 8 bases between them. Germline V gene lookup returns CDR1 KGHDR and CDR2 SFDVKD. The CDR3 runs to 11 residues. DNA for the CDR3: TGTGCCACCGGCACGGGCACTGAAGCTTTCTTT. Translated: CATGTGTEAFF.

The genes are TRBV5-1 and TRBJ2-1; the D gene is possibly TRBD2 (6 bases). CDR3 length: 16 residues. V was clipped by 1 base and J by 10 bases, with 21 bases between them. The germline CDR1 and CDR2 sequences are SGHRS and YFSETQ. The CDR3 region has the DNA TGCGCCAGCAGCTTGTATGTCGGGAGCGAAGGTTACGAGCAGTTCTTC. The encoded protein is CASSLYVGSEGYEQFF.

V usage is TRBV12-5 and J usage is TRBJ2-7; TRBD2 agrees at 7 bases. Trimming cost V 3 bases and J 0 bases; bases outside gene matches: 8. CDR1 is LGHNT and CDR2 is FRNRAP in the germline V gene. The CDR3 is made up of 16 amino acids. CDR3 bases: TGTGCTAGTGGTTTAGGGTCCGGCGGGAGCTCCTACGAGCAGTACTTC. Protein product: CASGLGSGGSSYEQYF.

The chain couples TRBV29-1 to TRBJ2-1; TRBD2 matches at 11 bases. The CDR3 has 15 amino acids. CDR1 is SQVTM, CDR2 ANQGSEA, per germline. The trim removed 0 bases at V and 5 bases at J, leaving 3 bases unmatched. This chain's CDR3 is CSVEDMGLADNEQFF. DNA for the CDR3: TGCAGCGTTGAAGATATGGGACTAGCGGACAATGAGCAGTTCTTC.

CDR3 DNA: TGTGCCAGCAGCGGGGACAGCGTGAATGAAAAACTGTTTTTT. It specifies CASSGDSVNEKLFF. The chain recombines TRBV6-6 with TRBJ1-4; TRBD1 agrees at 7 bases. The CDR3 extends over 14 amino acids. The V segment lost 6 bases and the J segment 5 bases; nucleotides outside the gene matches: 6. Germline assignment: CDR1 MNHNY and CDR2 SVGAGI (reference sequence).

This clone has a single count. The chain recombines TRBV4-1 with TRBJ2-7; 11 bases fit TRBD1. The CDR3 loop spans 15 amino acids. Germline V lookup: CDR1 MGHRA, CDR2 YSYEKL. The ends lost 0 bases at V and 5 bases at J; junction bases unmatched: 3. The DNA of the CDR3 is TGCGCCAGCAGCCAAGAGGGACAGGGGGGGGACGAGCAGTACTTC. It codes for CASSQEGQGGDEQYF.

V and J are TRBV19 and TRBJ2-2, with D possibly matching TRBD2 (6 bases). The CDR3 has 17 residues. V was trimmed by 6 bases and J by 5 bases, leaving 22 bases between them. Germline V gene sequence: CDR1 LNHDA, CDR2 SQIVND (reference sequence). CDR3 in amino acids: CASREPGLLRRTGELFF. DNA of the CDR3: TGTGCCAGTAGAGAACCGGGACTGCTCAGAAGGACCGGGGAGCTGTTTTTT.

The chain links TRBV6-5 to TRBJ1-3; perhaps TRBD1 as D (5 bases). V shed 6 bases and J shed 0 bases, with 9 bases lying between them. The germline V gene has CDR1 MNHEY and CDR2 SVGAGI. The CDR3 is made up of 14 amino acids. In DNA, the CDR3 is TGTGCCAGCAGAACAGGTACCTCTGGAAACACCATATATTTT. It codes for CASRTGTSGNTIYF.

The chain recombines TRBV10-3 with TRBJ2-3; maybe TRBD1 (6 bases). This CDR3 region has 17 residues. Germline CDR1 and CDR2: ENHRY and SYGVKD. The V gene lost 4 bases and the J gene lost 4 bases, with 21 bases spanning the gap. Here the CDR3 reads CAISAGERGSRSDTQYF. CDR3 DNA: TGTGCCATCAGTGCAGGGGAAAGGGGGAGCAGATCAGATACGCAGTATTTT.

The chain uses TRBV7-6 and TRBJ2-5, with TRBD2 identical over 9 bases. The V gene's germline CDR1 is SGHVS and CDR2 FNYEAQ. The J segment lost 4 bases and the V segment lost 6 bases, leaving 9 bases of the junction unmatched. The CDR3 sequence is 15 residues long. CDR3 sequence: CASRTLAGRVETQYF. Here the CDR3 DNA reads TGTGCCAGCAGAACACTAGCGGGCCGCGTAGAGACCCAGTACTTC.

The rearrangement links TRBV7-9 to TRBJ1-4; D not certain. CDR3 length: 14 amino acids. V was pared by 4 bases and J by 8 bases, with 14 bases between. CDR1 is SEHNR, CDR2 FQNEAQ, per germline (reference sequence). The CDR3 sequence: CASSSRVQREKLFF. The CDR3, as DNA: TGTGCCAGCAGCTCCCGGGTCCAGAGGGAAAAACTGTTTTTT.

The chain has TRBV11-2 and TRBJ2-7, with a tentative D call TRBD1 (6 bases). The germline V gene has CDR1 SGHAT and CDR2 FQNNGV. The ends were cut back, 3 bases at V and 4 bases at J, with 13 bases in the middle. This CDR3 is built from 14 residues. CDR3 sequence: CASSFGQILYEQYF. In DNA form, the CDR3 reads TGTGCCAGCAGCTTTGGACAGATTCTTTACGAGCAGTACTTC.

V and J are TRBV5-1 and TRBJ1-2; the match to TRBD1 covers 9 bases. This CDR3 contains 15 residues. Germline V gene lookup returns CDR1 SGHRS and CDR2 YFSETQ. Unmatched junction bases numbered 5, after V lost 4 bases and J lost 1 base. The CDR3 protein is CASSIPGQGNYGYTF. DNA for the CDR3: TGCGCCAGCAGCATTCCGGGACAGGGTAACTATGGCTACACCTTC. Variable domain in full (rest from reference TRBV5-1 and TRBJ1-2): KAGVTQTPRYLIKTRGQQVTLSCSPISGHRSVSWYQQTPGQGLQFLFEYFSETQRNKGNFPGRFSGRQFSNSRSEMNVSTLELGDSALYLCASSIPGQGNYGYTFGSGTRLTVV.

The CDR3 coding sequence is TGTGCCAGTAGTAAGGGACAGGGATCGGATGAGCAGTTCTTC. It translates to CASSKGQGSDEQFF. This chain links TRBV19 with TRBJ2-1, with TRBD1 identical over 9 bases. Germline V gene sequence: CDR1 LNHDA, CDR2 SQIVND (reference sequence). The CDR3 has 14 amino acids. V lost 4 bases, J lost 8 bases, and 6 bases stayed unmatched.

The chain carries TRBV6-1 and TRBJ1-6, with 7 nucleotides matching TRBD1. The CDR3 sequence is 16 residues long. The V gene end was trimmed by 1 base and the J gene end by 8 bases; junction bases not matched to a gene: 8. Germline CDR1 reads MNHNS; CDR2 reads SASEGT. DNA for the CDR3: TGTGCCAGCAGTGAAGACAGGGGCGGGTATGATTCACCCCTCCACTTT. Its protein is CASSEDRGGYDSPLHF.

In this sample, this clone turned up once. V usage is TRBV12-3 or TRBV12-4 and J usage is TRBJ2-7; 9 bases line up with TRBD1. V dropped 6 bases and J dropped 5; count of bases not matched to a gene: 5. The CDR3 loop spans 13 amino acids. The CDR3 coding sequence is TGTGCCAGCAGCCAACAGGGGGCGGACGAGCAGTACTTC. Encoded protein: CASSQQGADEQYF.

This clone was recorded a few times. The chain employs TRBV7-9 and TRBJ1-6; the match to TRBD1 covers 7 bases. J was trimmed by 7 bases and V by 5 bases; bases with no gene match: 8. CDR1 is SEHNR, CDR2 FQNEAQ, per germline (reference sequence). The CDR3 spans 15 residues. The CDR3 DNA reads as TGTGCCAGCAGCCCTACAGGGGTGGAAAATTCACCCCTCCACTTT. The encoded protein is CASSPTGVENSPLHF.

The rearrangement joins TRBV6-5 to TRBJ1-6; 8 bases map to TRBD1. Germline V gene data show CDR1 as MNHEY and CDR2 as SVGAGI. CDR3 length: 15 residues. After removal of 7 bases from V and 7 bases from J, the junction contained 9 bases not matched to a gene. The CDR3 DNA reads TGTGCCAGCACCGTCCGGGACAGGACGAATTCACCCCTCCACTTT. Residues: CASTVRDRTNSPLHF.